The source of this TCR beta chain is a study of neurological immune-mediated disorders. Comment on this clonotype: This may stem from a read error, because a much larger clone lies one nucleotide away.

TCRdb fed the 5' RACE reads into MiXCR, producing one record per CDR3 protein. The sample carries 55,000 to 80,000 distinct CDR3 sequences, less than 6% recorded once. Deletions cut 4 bases from V and 5 bases from J, with 11 bases between. CDR3 length equals 12 residues. Per the germline V gene, CDR1 is SQVTM and CDR2 is ANQGSEA. Sequences were obtained from PBMCs. This receptor was taken from a woman between 50 and 59 years old with multiple sclerosis. This rearrangement joins TRBV29-1 to TRBJ1-2, with D possibly being TRBD1 (5 bases). CDR3 in DNA: TGCAGCGTTGCCCAATCAGGGTATGGCTACACCTTC. Its protein is CSVAQSGYGYTF.